Presented here are 14 T cell receptor beta chains from one specimen sequenced in a study of cytomegalovirus exposure and HLA in healthy donors. Researchers ran the PCR with 60 Vbeta and 13 Jbeta primers. Using immunoSEQ multiplex PCR, the repertoire was profiled, and TCRdb retains in-frame clones only, with some absent. The data show around 80,000 clones, with roughly 80% seen just once and approximately 4.6% held by the top ten. The sample taken for sequencing was PBMCs. The receptors come from a man aged 40-49 years in good health and CMV-seronegative.

This clone has a handful of counts. The V call is TRBV7-6, the J call TRBJ2-7, with 9 bases identical to TRBD1. J was trimmed by 6 bases and V by 4 bases; bases with no gene match: 1. This CDR3 is built from 12 residues. Germline loops: CDR1 SGHVS, CDR2 FNYEAQ. CDR3 amino acids: CASSSTGGEQYF. The CDR3 bases are TGTGCCAGCAGCTCGACAGGGGGCGAGCAGTACTTC.

The chain links TRBV19 to TRBJ1-1; no firm D call. Trimming stripped 2 bases from V and 1 base from J, with 5 bases between. Germline CDR1 is LNHDA and CDR2 is SQIVND (reference sequence). This CDR3 contains 13 residues. The CDR3 bases are TGTGCCAGTAGTATATTCTGGAACACTGAAGCTTTCTTT. It specifies CASSIFWNTEAFF.

The CDR3 DNA is TGTGCCATCAAAGAAGGAGGGGCCAATCAGCCCCAGCATTTT. Amino acids: CAIKEGGANQPQHF. This rearrangement joins TRBV6-6 to TRBJ1-5, with D possibly being TRBD1 (5 bases). CDR1 and CDR2 (germline): MNHNY, SVGAGI (reference sequence). The CDR3 spans 14 residues. The V end lost 10 bases, the J end lost 3 bases, and 16 bases lay between the germline ends.

This clone turned up a few times. The rearrangement links TRBV27 to TRBJ2-7; TRBD1 matches at 8 bases. The CDR3 covers 13 residues. The V segment lost 6 bases and the J segment 4 bases; nucleotides outside the gene matches: 5. Germline V gene data show CDR1 as MNHEY and CDR2 as SMNVEV (reference sequence). DNA for the CDR3: TGTGCCAGCAGAGGACAGGGACGTTACGAGCAGTACTTC. Protein product: CASRGQGRYEQYF.

The CDR3 region is CASSIDLTGGRETQYF. The CDR3 bases are TGTGCCAGTAGTATAGATCTGACAGGGGGCAGGGAGACCCAGTACTTC. This rearrangement joins TRBV19 to TRBJ2-5; 10 bases match TRBD1. V lost 0 bases and J lost 5; bases outside the gene matches: 6. The CDR3 length is 16 residues. CDR1 and CDR2 from the germline V gene are LNHDA and SQIVND (reference sequence).

V and J are TRBV28 and TRBJ1-5; 10 bases are a match to TRBD1. The germline V gene encodes CDR1 MDHEN and CDR2 SYDVKM. The CDR3 contains 16 residues. J was trimmed by 3 bases and V by 5 bases; bases with no gene match: 7. The CDR3 DNA sequence: TGTGCCAGCAGTCCCCCGGGACAGGGGATCAATCAGCCCCAGCATTTT. The encoded protein is CASSPPGQGINQPQHF.

The chain has TRBV18 and TRBJ2-7, with TRBD1 identical over 8 bases. Germline V lookup: CDR1 KGHSH, CDR2 LQKENI. The CDR3 has 13 amino acids. V lost 8 bases, J lost 6 bases, and 9 bases stayed unmatched. CDR3 amino acids: CASGFGQGVEQYF. The CDR3 bases are TGTGCCAGCGGGTTCGGACAGGGCGTCGAGCAGTACTTC.

This clone turned up a few times. The V gene is TRBV18, the J gene TRBJ1-1; 7 positions agree with TRBD1. CDR1 KGHSH and CDR2 LQKENI come from the germline V gene. J was trimmed by 6 bases and V by 1 base; bases with no gene match: 8. The CDR3 has 15 residues. CDR3 residues: CASSPLAAGGPEAFF. In DNA, the CDR3 is TGTGCCAGCTCACCACTTGCAGCAGGGGGACCTGAAGCTTTCTTT.

The chain links TRBV7-9 to TRBJ2-5, with D perhaps matching TRBD2 (5 bases). The CDR3 is 17 residues long. Germline loops: CDR1 SEHNR, CDR2 FQNEAQ (reference sequence). Trimming took off 5 bases at V and 5 bases at J, with 24 bases between the two ends. The CDR3 region has the DNA TGTGCCAGCAGCCTCCAGCGGCGTAGATCTGACCGTGAGACCCAGTACTTC. Its protein is CASSLQRRRSDRETQYF.

The chain carries TRBV6-1 and TRBJ2-1; D is unresolved. The CDR3 runs 13 residues. The V gene lost 1 base and the J gene lost 5 bases, with 6 bases spanning the gap. The V gene's germline CDR1 is MNHNS and CDR2 SASEGT. This CDR3 reads CASSEDYNNEQFF. CDR3 sequence (DNA): TGTGCCAGCAGTGAAGACTATAACAATGAGCAGTTCTTC.

The chain employs TRBV10-3 and TRBJ2-7; D is unclear. The CDR3 extends over 14 amino acids. Germline CDR1 is ENHRY and CDR2 is SYGVKD. The ends were cut back, 3 bases at V and 2 bases at J, with 11 bases in the middle. CDR3 amino acids: CAISDGQITYEQYF. In DNA, the CDR3 is TGTGCCATCAGTGATGGGCAGATTACCTACGAGCAGTACTTC.

The chain combines TRBV6-5 with TRBJ1-2, with a weak D call TRBD1 (5 bases). The CDR3 loop spans 14 amino acids. The V and J ends lost 7 bases and 2 bases respectively, with 14 bases between them. Germline V CDR1 and CDR2: MNHEY, SVGAGI. CDR3 sequence: CASTTTGANYGYTF. CDR3 bases: TGTGCCAGCACCACAACAGGAGCCAACTATGGCTACACCTTC.

J is TRBJ2-3 and V is TRBV30, with D possibly TRBD2 on 6 matching bases. Trimming took 7 bases from V and 0 from J, leaving 14 bases between them. This CDR3 has 14 residues. Germline V gene sequence: CDR1 GTSNPN, CDR2 SVGIG (reference sequence). CDR3 DNA: TGTGCCTACCTATCCGGGACTAGCACAGATACGCAGTATTTT. It yields the protein CAYLSGTSTDTQYF. Combining the CDR3 with reference TRBV30 and TRBJ2-3 gives the whole variable domain SQTIHQWPATLVQPVGSPLSLECTVEGTSNPNLYWYRQAAGRGLQLLFYSVGIGQISSEVPQNLSASRPQDRQFILSSKKLLLSDSGFYLCAYLSGTSTDTQYFGPGTRLTVL.

This chain links TRBV7-2 with TRBJ2-1; TRBD2 matches at 12 bases. Germline CDR1 reads SGHTA; CDR2 reads FQGNSA. V shed 4 bases and J 9 bases; nucleotides not matched to a gene: 7. CDR3 length equals 15 residues. The CDR3 bases are TGTGCCAGCAGCTGGGGGACTAGCGGGCGAGGTGAGCAGTTCTTC. Amino acids: CASSWGTSGRGEQFF.